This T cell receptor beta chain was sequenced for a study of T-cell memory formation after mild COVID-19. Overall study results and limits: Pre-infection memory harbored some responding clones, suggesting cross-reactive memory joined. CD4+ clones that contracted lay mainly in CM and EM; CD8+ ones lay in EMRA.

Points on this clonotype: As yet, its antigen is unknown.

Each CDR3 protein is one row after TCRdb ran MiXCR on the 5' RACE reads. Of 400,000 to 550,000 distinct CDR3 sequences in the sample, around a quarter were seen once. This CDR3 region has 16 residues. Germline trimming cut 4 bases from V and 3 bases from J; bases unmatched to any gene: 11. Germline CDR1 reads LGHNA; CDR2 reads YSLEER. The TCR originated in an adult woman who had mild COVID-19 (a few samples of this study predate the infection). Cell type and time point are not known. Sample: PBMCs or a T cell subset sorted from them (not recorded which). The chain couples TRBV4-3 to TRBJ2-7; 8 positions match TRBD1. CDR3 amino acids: CASSPGTGVDLYEQYF. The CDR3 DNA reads TGCGCCAGCAGCCCGGGGACAGGAGTAGACCTCTACGAGCAGTACTTC.